Listed below are T cell receptor beta chains from one sample, sequenced in a study of T cell repertoires in cytomegalovirus infection. MiXCR, run by TCRdb on the reads, gives a single entry per CDR3 protein. The table includes about 300,000 distinct CDR3 sequences, about a quarter detected once. The source material was PBMCs. The receptors shown here come from a human donor in good health (CMV status not recorded). Some clones in this sample may be carry-over from other donors' samples. Both conserved end residues are part of each CDR3. A D gene is named only where the DNA matches it firmly. The size entry is marked missing in some rows and otherwise reads once, few, many or a size class.

CDR3,DNA,D,size,J,V
CSVDGKGYNEQFF,TGCAGCGTTGACGGGAAGGGGTACAATGAGCAGTTCTTC,.,.,TRBJ2-1,TRBV29-1
CASRSGGAGRTEAFF,TGTGCCAGCAGATCAGGGGGCGCAGGTAGGACTGAAGCTTTCTTT,TRBD1,.,TRBJ1-1,TRBV28
CASGATGLTYEQYF,TGTGCCAGCGGTGCCACAGGGTTAACCTACGAGCAGTACTTC,.,few,TRBJ2-7,TRBV7-8
CAISERDRISEQFF,TGTGCCATCAGTGAGAGGGATCGCATCAGTGAGCAGTTCTTC,.,few,TRBJ2-1,TRBV10-3
CASSWTSGRWGETQYF,TGTGCCAGCAGCTGGACTAGCGGGAGGTGGGGGGAGACCCAGTACTTC,TRBD2,few,TRBJ2-5,TRBV7-2
CASRPLAGGPSGNEQFF,TGCGCCAGCAGACCACTAGCGGGAGGGCCCAGTGGCAATGAGCAGTTCTTC,TRBD2,.,TRBJ2-1,TRBV10-2
CASSPISEQFF,TGTGCCAGCAGCCCTATATCGGAGCAGTTCTTC,.,few,TRBJ2-1,TRBV7-2
CASREIAAKGEQFF,TGTGCCAGCAGGGAGATAGCGGCTAAGGGGGAGCAGTTCTTC,.,few,TRBJ2-1,TRBV6-2/TRBV6-3
CASSSLGHRSDQPQHF,TGTGCCAGCAGCTCGCTGGGGCACAGGAGCGATCAGCCCCAGCATTTT,.,.,TRBJ1-5,TRBV7-9
CASSYGGKPYEQYF,TGTGCCAGCAGTTACGGGGGCAAGCCCTACGAGCAGTACTTC,.,.,TRBJ2-7,TRBV6-2/TRBV6-3
CASSLAPGRLDQPQHF,TGTGCCAGCAGCTTAGCCCCAGGGCGCCTTGATCAGCCCCAGCATTTT,.,many,TRBJ1-5,TRBV7-2
CASRKPGTGEEKLFF,TGTGCCAGCAGGAAACCCGGGACAGGGGAGGAAAAACTGTTTTTT,TRBD1,many,TRBJ1-4,TRBV6-1
CASSVGWGGLVSNEQFF,TGTGCCAGCAGCGTAGGGTGGGGGGGACTAGTGAGCAATGAGCAGTTCTTC,TRBD2,.,TRBJ2-1,TRBV9
CASSEAPEQYF,TGTGCCAGCAGTGAAGCCCCAGAGCAGTACTTC,.,many,TRBJ2-7,TRBV2
CASSLAGTEVTQYF,TGCGCCAGCAGCTTGGCGGGAACGGAGGTGACCCAGTACTTC,.,once,TRBJ2-5,TRBV5-1
CASTDSGNTIYF,TGTGCCAGTACGGATTCTGGAAACACCATATATTTT,.,.,TRBJ1-3,TRBV28
CASIPWTGNQPQHF,TGTGCCAGCATCCCATGGACAGGGAATCAGCCCCAGCATTTT,TRBD1,many,TRBJ1-5,TRBV28
CASSPQVSSGKRGTQYF,TGTGCCAGCAGCCCTCAGGTGTCTAGCGGGAAGCGGGGTACGCAGTATTTT,TRBD2,many,TRBJ2-3,TRBV7-2
CSARGVLTEAFF,TGCAGTGCTAGGGGGGTTCTCACTGAAGCTTTCTTT,.,once,TRBJ1-1,TRBV20-1
CASTPSAPSTDTQYF,TGTGCCAGCACCCCGTCAGCGCCTAGCACAGATACGCAGTATTTT,.,few,TRBJ2-3,TRBV7-2
CSASFRVRGTEAFF,TGCAGTGCTAGTTTTAGGGTAAGGGGCACTGAAGCTTTCTTT,.,few,TRBJ1-1,TRBV20-1
CASSYDRGTETQYF,TGTGCCAGCAGCTACGACAGGGGGACGGAGACCCAGTACTTC,TRBD1,few,TRBJ2-5,TRBV28
CSASGQGYNQPQHF,TGCAGTGCTAGTGGGCAGGGATATAATCAGCCCCAGCATTTT,.,.,TRBJ1-5,TRBV20-1
CASTATGAFPNEQFF,TGTGCCAGCACCGCGACAGGGGCATTTCCCAATGAGCAGTTCTTC,TRBD1,.,TRBJ2-1,TRBV27
CASSLGRGWSQPQHF,TGTGCCAGCAGTTTAGGCAGGGGATGGAGTCAGCCCCAGCATTTT,.,few,TRBJ1-5,TRBV28
CASSPTGGSGSNEQFF,TGTGCCAGCAGCCCCACGGGAGGGAGTGGGTCAAATGAGCAGTTCTTC,TRBD2,many,TRBJ2-1,TRBV7-8
CASSSIAGVSYEQYF,TGTGCCAGCAGTTCGATAGCGGGAGTTAGCTACGAGCAGTACTTC,TRBD2,.,TRBJ2-7,TRBV28
CASNWGYQPQHF,TGTGCCAGCAATTGGGGGTATCAGCCCCAGCATTTT,.,.,TRBJ1-5,TRBV6-1
CSAELADYEQYF,TGCAGTGCTGAATTAGCGGACTACGAGCAGTACTTC,.,.,TRBJ2-7,TRBV20-1
CATASDSRNTGELFF,TGTGCCACCGCCTCCGACAGCCGAAACACCGGGGAGCTGTTTTTT,.,few,TRBJ2-2,TRBV24-1
CASSPRTGASEQYF,TGCGCCAGCAGCCCACGGACAGGGGCGAGCGAGCAGTACTTC,TRBD1,few,TRBJ2-7,TRBV5-1
CSVGNDGSPLHF,TGCAGCGTTGGGAACGATGGTTCACCCCTCCACTTT,.,.,TRBJ1-6,TRBV29-1
CASSFRTTSGRFETQYF,TGTGCCAGCAGCTTTAGAACGACTAGCGGGAGGTTTGAGACCCAGTACTTC,TRBD2,.,TRBJ2-5,TRBV7-2
CASSDWGQGWGNEQFF,TGCGCCAGCAGTGATTGGGGACAGGGGTGGGGGAATGAGCAGTTCTTC,TRBD1,few,TRBJ2-1,TRBV10-2
CASSPAAGSYNEQFF,TGTGCCAGCAGCCCCGCAGCGGGTTCGTACAATGAGCAGTTCTTC,.,many,TRBJ2-1,TRBV7-2
CASSFRQGGTYEQYF,TGTGCCAGCAGTTTCAGACAGGGGGGGACCTACGAGCAGTACTTC,TRBD1,many,TRBJ2-7,TRBV7-2
CASSPPLEPQHF,TGTGCCAGCAGTCCTCCCTTGGAACCCCAGCATTTT,.,few,TRBJ1-5,TRBV28
CASSPKEPTETYGYTF,TGTGCCAGCAGCCCGAAAGAACCGACGGAAACCTATGGCTACACCTTC,.,many,TRBJ1-2,TRBV7-9
CASGEAYEQYF,TGTGCCAGCGGGGAAGCCTACGAGCAGTACTTC,.,few,TRBJ2-7,TRBV2
CASSPRGEERDTQYF,TGTGCCAGCAGTCCGAGGGGGGAAGAGAGAGATACGCAGTATTTT,.,.,TRBJ2-3,TRBV28
CASSALGPSSYNEQFF,TGTGCCAGCAGTGCCCTAGGCCCAAGCTCCTACAATGAGCAGTTCTTC,.,.,TRBJ2-1,TRBV28
CASTPGRLIEETQYF,TGTGCCAGCACCCCCGGTAGACTCATTGAAGAGACCCAGTACTTC,.,many,TRBJ2-5,TRBV9
CASSPPTIDTQYF,TGTGCCAGCTCACCACCGACCATAGATACGCAGTATTTT,.,few,TRBJ2-3,TRBV18
CSAIWGLTEAFF,TGCAGTGCTATCTGGGGCCTCACTGAAGCTTTCTTT,.,.,TRBJ1-1,TRBV20-1
CASSPVGTTYEQYF,TGTGCCAGCAGCCCGGTCGGTACCACCTACGAGCAGTACTTC,.,.,TRBJ2-7,TRBV3-1
CASSQQTGKNSYEQYF,TGTGCCAGCAGCCAACAAACGGGAAAAAACTCCTACGAGCAGTACTTC,.,few,TRBJ2-7,TRBV14
CASSLGGFPTNEKLFF,TGTGCCAGCAGCTTAGGCGGGTTCCCAACTAATGAAAAACTGTTTTTT,.,.,TRBJ1-4,TRBV7-2
CAWSVPNTEAFF,TGTGCCTGGAGTGTACCGAACACTGAAGCTTTCTTT,.,.,TRBJ1-1,TRBV30
CRGGRGMNEQFF,TGCAGGGGGGGGCGGGGGATGAATGAGCAGTTCTTC,.,once,TRBJ2-1,TRBV20-1
CASSFLGATYEQYF,TGTGCCAGCAGTTTCTTGGGGGCCACCTACGAGCAGTACTTC,.,.,TRBJ2-7,TRBV6-2/TRBV6-3
CASSQSWTGLTDTQYF,TGCGCCAGCAGTCAATCTTGGACAGGGCTCACGGATACGCAGTATTTT,TRBD1,few,TRBJ2-3,TRBV23-1
CASSYEEGPTGELFF,TGTGCCAGCAGTTACGAGGAGGGGCCCACCGGGGAGCTGTTTTTT,.,many,TRBJ2-2,TRBV6-5